The 28 T cell receptor beta chains listed next were all sequenced from one sample in a study of HIV-infected patients and healthy controls. About 500 ng RNA was reverse transcribed with alpha and beta constant-region primers. Alpha and beta chain libraries were made separately by chain-specific third strand synthesis with multiplexing indices. A single record per CDR3 protein comes from TCRdb applying MiXCR to the 5' RACE reads. The sample lists approximately 9,800 distinct CDR3 sequences; approximately 8.2% were seen once. All unsorted peripheral T cells were captured because whole blood was used without fractionation. Source material: blood. These receptors came from an adult in good health.

This clonotype was counted many times. V gene TRBV20-1 combines with J gene TRBJ1-3; D is unresolved. From germline, CDR1 is DFQATT and CDR2 SNEGSKA (reference sequence). The CDR3 covers 15 residues. Trimming cost V 5 bases and J 0 bases, with 14 bases left between them. CDR3: CSAPDRSHSGNTIYF. CDR3 in DNA: TGCAGTGCTCCGGACCGCAGCCACTCTGGAAACACCATATATTTT.

J is TRBJ1-6 and V is TRBV2, with D tentatively TRBD1 (6 bases). Trimming removed 4 bases from V and 6 bases from J, with 13 bases in between. CDR1 is SNHLY and CDR2 is FYNNEI in the germline V gene. The CDR3 has 15 amino acids. The CDR3 loop reads CASSGYRASNSPLHF. The DNA of the CDR3 is TGTGCCAGCAGTGGCTACAGGGCGAGTAATTCACCCCTCCACTTT.

This clonotype is labeled as medium-sized (0.01 to 0.1%). The chain has TRBV30 and TRBJ1-2; D is uncertain. Germline V gene data show CDR1 as GTSNPN and CDR2 as SVGIG (reference sequence). This CDR3 region has 13 residues. The germline V and J ends were trimmed by 3 bases and 3 bases, with 11 bases remaining between them. CDR3 protein: CAWSVGVHYGYTF. CDR3 DNA: TGTGCCTGGAGCGTAGGAGTCCACTATGGCTACACCTTC.

This clonotype was seen more than once but under ten times. The rearrangement joins TRBV9 to TRBJ1-4, with 9 bases aligning to TRBD1. In germline, CDR1 is SGDLS, CDR2 YYNGEE. The CDR3 covers 16 residues. V shed 4 bases, J shed 8 bases, and the junction held 12 bases outside the gene matches. The CDR3 reads CASSLRTGEVGEKLFF. The CDR3 nucleotides read TGTGCCAGCAGCCTCCGGACAGGGGAGGTGGGGGAAAAACTGTTTTTT.

V and J are TRBV29-1 and TRBJ2-5; D possibly corresponds to TRBD1 (6 bases). The CDR3 is made up of 10 amino acids. The germline V and J ends were trimmed by 8 bases and 5 bases, with 9 bases remaining between them. Per germline, CDR1 SQVTM and CDR2 ANQGSEA. The CDR3 DNA follows: TGCAGCTGGGGGCCGGAGACCCAGTACTTC. Its protein product is CSWGPETQYF.

This clonotype was counted ten times or more. CDR3 nucleotide sequence: TGTGCCAGCCGCCGGGATTACATAACAGATACGCAGTATTTT. Translating it yields CASRRDYITDTQYF. The chain is built from TRBV5-4 and TRBJ2-3; a possible D gene is TRBD2 (5 bases). The V gene lost 7 bases and the J gene lost 3 bases, with 15 bases spanning the gap. Germline loops: CDR1 SGHNT, CDR2 YYREEE (reference sequence). CDR3 length: 14 residues.

This clonotype was seen many times. The V gene is TRBV20-1, the J gene TRBJ1-5; D is possibly TRBD1 (5 bases). V dropped 2 bases and J dropped 1 base, with 12 bases sitting between them. Per germline, CDR1 DFQATT and CDR2 SNEGSKA (reference sequence). The length of the CDR3 is 15 residues. The CDR3 DNA reads TGCAGTGCTAGATCGGGGGATTTGAGCAATCAGCCCCAGCATTTT. Its translation is CSARSGDLSNQPQHF.

V is TRBV7-2 and J is TRBJ1-4; 7 nucleotides match TRBD1. V dropped 4 bases and J dropped 4; count of bases not matched to a gene: 3. CDR1 SGHTA and CDR2 FQGNSA come from the germline V gene. The CDR3 sequence is 14 residues long. Written as DNA, the CDR3 is TGTGCCAGCAGCTACCGGGACAGTAATGAAAAACTGTTTTTT. It encodes CASSYRDSNEKLFF.

By share, this clonotype ranks as medium-sized. The V gene is TRBV7-2, the J gene TRBJ1-1; D gene uncertain. This CDR3 is 14 amino acids long. Trimming cost V 2 bases and J 1 base, with 8 bases left between them. Per the germline V gene, CDR1 is SGHTA and CDR2 is FQGNSA. The CDR3 loop is CASSLTVGNTEAFF. For the CDR3, the DNA is TGTGCCAGCAGCTTAACAGTCGGGAACACTGAAGCTTTCTTT.

This clonotype is medium-sized in the sample. The CDR3, as DNA: TGTGCCAGCAGTTTTATCCGGGGATGGAACACCATATATTTT. Translated, it gives CASSFIRGWNTIYF. The rearrangement joins TRBV12-3 or TRBV12-4 to TRBJ1-3, with no clear D. Trimming cost V 3 bases and J 7 bases, with 13 bases left between them. The CDR3 length is 14 residues.

This clonotype rates as medium-sized. This chain uses TRBV29-1 with TRBJ1-2; TRBD1 aligns across 12 bases. The V gene's germline CDR1 is SQVTM and CDR2 ANQGSEA. The CDR3 sequence is 17 residues long. The junction had 8 bases not matched to a gene; V was cut back by 1 base and J by 2 bases. DNA for the CDR3: TGCAGCGTTGAAGCCCCGGGACAGGGGGCTGGAAACTATGGCTACACCTTC. Its translation is CSVEAPGQGAGNYGYTF.

This clonotype is labeled medium-sized. This chain uses TRBV5-6 with TRBJ1-1; 11 bases fit TRBD1. Germline V gene data show CDR1 as SGHDT and CDR2 as YYEEEE. The CDR3 runs 14 residues. V gave up 2 bases and J gave up 4 bases; unmatched junction bases: 1. In DNA form, the CDR3 reads TGTGCCAGCAGCTTCGGGACAGGGGGCACTGAAGCTTTCTTT. The encoded protein is CASSFGTGGTEAFF.

The V gene is TRBV6-5, the J gene TRBJ1-2; D unresolved. The CDR3 runs 13 residues. The germline V gene encodes CDR1 MNHEY and CDR2 SVGAGI. V lost 6 bases to trimming and J lost 4 bases, with 12 bases between them. CDR3 loop: CASRARPSYGYTF. CDR3 coding DNA: TGTGCCAGCAGGGCCCGGCCCAGCTATGGCTACACCTTC.

This clonotype is labeled as medium-sized. The rearrangement links TRBV5-6 to TRBJ1-1; D is undetermined. The V end was cut by 0 bases, the J end by 3 bases, with 9 bases between. Germline lookup yields CDR1 SGHDT and CDR2 YYEEEE. The length of the CDR3 is 14 residues. Written as DNA, the CDR3 is TGTGCCAGCAGCTTGGGTTGGGTGGACACTGAAGCTTTCTTT. This translates into CASSLGWVDTEAFF. Combining the CDR3 with reference TRBV5-6 and TRBJ1-1 gives the whole variable domain DAGVTQSPTHLIKTRGQQVTLRCSPKSGHDTVSWYQQALGQGPQFIFQYYEEEERQRGNFPDRFSGHQFPNYSSELNVNALLLGDSALYLCASSLGWVDTEAFFGQGTRLTVV.

This clonotype has at least ten counts. The gene calls are TRBV10-3 and TRBJ1-1, with 10 bases matching TRBD1. V gave up 6 bases and J gave up 1 base; unmatched junction bases: 11. The CDR3 is made up of 17 amino acids. Germline V gene sequence: CDR1 ENHRY, CDR2 SYGVKD. The CDR3 sequence: CAISTTGTGDSNTEAFF. CDR3 nucleotide sequence: TGTGCCATCAGCACCACCGGGACAGGGGATTCGAACACTGAAGCTTTCTTT.

The CDR3 bases are TGTGCCAGCAGTGAAGGCTGGTTAGGCTATGGCTACACCTTC. Translated, it gives CASSEGWLGYGYTF. The V and J genes are TRBV2 and TRBJ1-2, with D uncertain. V was pared by 1 base and J by 4 bases, with 10 bases between. Per the germline V gene, CDR1 is SNHLY and CDR2 is FYNNEI. The CDR3 is 14 residues long.

This clonotype is medium-sized (0.01 to 0.1%). The V gene is TRBV4-2, the J gene TRBJ1-1; D gene unclear. Trimming shortened V by 1 base and J by 3 bases, and 9 bases separated the two germline ends. The CDR3 is 14 amino acids. Germline CDR1 reads LGHNA; CDR2 reads YNFKEQ. CDR3: CASSQGLKDTEAFF. The CDR3 DNA follows: TGTGCCAGCAGCCAAGGACTTAAGGACACTGAAGCTTTCTTT.

Regarding this clonotype: One base away lies a much larger clone, so this may be a sequencing read error. The rearrangement uses TRBV27 and TRBJ2-1, with a possible D match to TRBD1 (5 bases). The V gene's germline CDR1 is MNHEY and CDR2 SMNVEV (reference sequence). CDR3 length: 15 amino acids. Here the CDR3 reads CASSFGQGPYNVQFF. The CDR3 region has the DNA TGTGCCAGCAGTTTCGGGCAGGGCCCCTACAATGTGCAGTTCTTC.

This clonotype was counted ten times or more. This chain joins TRBV3-1 and TRBJ1-2; 9 bases are shared with TRBD1. The germline V gene encodes CDR1 LGHDT and CDR2 YNNKEL (reference sequence). V lost 4 bases to trimming and J lost 6 bases; unmatched junction nucleotides: 9. CDR3 size: 15 residues. The CDR3 is CASSLWTGARDGYTF. In DNA form, the CDR3 reads TGTGCCAGCAGCCTATGGACAGGGGCGAGGGATGGCTACACCTTC.

The sample holds a few counts of this clonotype. The V gene is TRBV5-1, the J gene TRBJ1-5; no clear D gene. The CDR3 is made up of 15 amino acids. Trimming removed 0 bases from V and 3 bases from J, with 10 bases in between. From germline, CDR1 is SGHRS and CDR2 YFSETQ. CDR3 sequence reads: CASSLGSGNNQPQHF. In nucleotides, the CDR3 is TGCGCCAGCAGCTTGGGGTCAGGAAACAATCAGCCCCAGCATTTT.

This clonotype showed up many times. The gene calls are TRBV19 and TRBJ2-3; no definite D call. The CDR3 has 13 amino acids. V lost 6 bases and J 4 bases, leaving 11 bases between the germline ends. The germline CDR1 and CDR2 sequences are LNHDA and SQIVND (reference sequence). Written as DNA, the CDR3 is TGTGCCAGTAGACTTCGGACGGCAGATACGCAGTATTTT. Its protein is CASRLRTADTQYF.

This clonotype has ten or more counts. J is TRBJ2-5 and V is TRBV5-1; D unclear. V gave up 1 base and J gave up 2 bases, with 15 bases separating them. Germline V gene sequence: CDR1 SGHRS, CDR2 YFSETQ. This CDR3 region has 16 residues. CDR3 sequence reads: CASSLSVGSRQETQYF. CDR3 nucleotide sequence: TGCGCCAGCAGCTTGTCCGTCGGATCCCGGCAAGAGACCCAGTACTTC.

This clonotype has at least ten counts. V and J are TRBV6-1 and TRBJ1-5; D gene uncertain. The CDR3 contains 15 residues. Germline values: CDR1 MNHNS, CDR2 SASEGT. V shed 0 bases and J shed 5 bases, with 11 bases lying between them. The CDR3 sequence is CASSEAQVVDQPQHF. For the CDR3, the DNA is TGTGCCAGCAGTGAAGCGCAAGTGGTAGATCAGCCCCAGCATTTT.

This clonotype was detected many times. J is TRBJ1-4 and V is TRBV20-1; 10 bases are a match to TRBD1. There are 13 residues in the CDR3. Trimming at V came to 6 bases and at J to 3 bases, leaving 1 base not matched to a gene. Germline CDR1 reads DFQATT; CDR2 reads SNEGSKA (reference sequence). The CDR3 sequence is CSAGQGANEKLFF. In DNA, the CDR3 is TGCAGTGCCGGACAGGGGGCTAATGAAAAACTGTTTTTT.

Judged by abundance, this clonotype is medium-sized (0.01 to 0.1%). CDR3 sequence: CSARTGTEAFF. The CDR3 coding sequence is TGCAGCGCAAGGACGGGCACTGAAGCTTTCTTT. V is TRBV29-1 and J is TRBJ1-1; D remains ambiguous. In germline, CDR1 is SQVTM, CDR2 ANQGSEA. The CDR3 is made up of 11 amino acids. V was clipped by 7 bases and J by 4 bases, with 10 bases between them.

The chain joins TRBV3-1 to TRBJ1-1; perhaps TRBD1 as D (6 bases). The CDR3 loop spans 15 amino acids. Germline-derived CDR1 and CDR2 are LGHDT and YNNKEL (reference sequence). With 5 bases removed from V and 1 base from J, the gap between germline ends came to 14 bases. The CDR3 sequence is CASSSQGKRNTEAFF. The CDR3 DNA reads TGTGCCAGCAGCTCCCAGGGGAAGAGGAACACTGAAGCTTTCTTT.

By sample share, this clonotype is medium-sized. The genes are TRBV3-1 and TRBJ2-2, with D unresolved. There are 15 residues in the CDR3. Trimming stripped 1 base from V and 4 bases from J, with 10 bases between. Per germline, CDR1 LGHDT and CDR2 YNNKEL (reference sequence). The CDR3, as DNA: TGTGCCAGCAGCCAAGCAGGCGCCTCCACCGGGGAGCTGTTTTTT. This encodes CASSQAGASTGELFF.

This clonotype came up many times. V gene TRBV6-1 combines with J gene TRBJ1-2; possibly TRBD1 for D (6 bases). The CDR3 is 12 residues long. The V end lost 5 bases, the J end lost 8 bases, and 12 bases lay between the germline ends. The germline V gene encodes CDR1 MNHNS and CDR2 SASEGT. As DNA, the CDR3 is TGTGCCAGCAGTACAGGGTGGAGGGGCTACACCTTC. Translated: CASSTGWRGYTF.